The TCR beta chain under discussion was sequenced for a study of cytomegalovirus exposure and HLA in healthy donors. In the PCR, 60 Vbeta and 13 Jbeta primers were used. The repertoire was sequenced with immunoSEQ multiplex PCR; TCRdb's copy has only in-frame clones and lacks some. The sample records about 150,000 clones, around 80% being singletons. Findings and caveats of the study: Follow-up analysis found HLA locus-dependent TCR association rates, highest for DRB1 and lowest for HLA-C.

This clone turned up a few times. Its matching antigen is unknown. The source of this sequence is a woman aged 25 to 39 in good health and CMV-seropositive. The sequenced material came from PBMCs.

CDR3 in amino acids: CASSEQGAGYGYTF. DNA for the CDR3: TGCGCCAGCAGCGAACAGGGGGCTGGCTATGGCTACACCTTC. The chain joins TRBV5-1 to TRBJ1-2; TRBD1 agrees at 9 bases. The CDR3 is 14 amino acids. V was clipped by 4 bases and J by 4 bases; unmatched bases: 5. CDR1 SGHRS and CDR2 YFSETQ come from the germline V gene.